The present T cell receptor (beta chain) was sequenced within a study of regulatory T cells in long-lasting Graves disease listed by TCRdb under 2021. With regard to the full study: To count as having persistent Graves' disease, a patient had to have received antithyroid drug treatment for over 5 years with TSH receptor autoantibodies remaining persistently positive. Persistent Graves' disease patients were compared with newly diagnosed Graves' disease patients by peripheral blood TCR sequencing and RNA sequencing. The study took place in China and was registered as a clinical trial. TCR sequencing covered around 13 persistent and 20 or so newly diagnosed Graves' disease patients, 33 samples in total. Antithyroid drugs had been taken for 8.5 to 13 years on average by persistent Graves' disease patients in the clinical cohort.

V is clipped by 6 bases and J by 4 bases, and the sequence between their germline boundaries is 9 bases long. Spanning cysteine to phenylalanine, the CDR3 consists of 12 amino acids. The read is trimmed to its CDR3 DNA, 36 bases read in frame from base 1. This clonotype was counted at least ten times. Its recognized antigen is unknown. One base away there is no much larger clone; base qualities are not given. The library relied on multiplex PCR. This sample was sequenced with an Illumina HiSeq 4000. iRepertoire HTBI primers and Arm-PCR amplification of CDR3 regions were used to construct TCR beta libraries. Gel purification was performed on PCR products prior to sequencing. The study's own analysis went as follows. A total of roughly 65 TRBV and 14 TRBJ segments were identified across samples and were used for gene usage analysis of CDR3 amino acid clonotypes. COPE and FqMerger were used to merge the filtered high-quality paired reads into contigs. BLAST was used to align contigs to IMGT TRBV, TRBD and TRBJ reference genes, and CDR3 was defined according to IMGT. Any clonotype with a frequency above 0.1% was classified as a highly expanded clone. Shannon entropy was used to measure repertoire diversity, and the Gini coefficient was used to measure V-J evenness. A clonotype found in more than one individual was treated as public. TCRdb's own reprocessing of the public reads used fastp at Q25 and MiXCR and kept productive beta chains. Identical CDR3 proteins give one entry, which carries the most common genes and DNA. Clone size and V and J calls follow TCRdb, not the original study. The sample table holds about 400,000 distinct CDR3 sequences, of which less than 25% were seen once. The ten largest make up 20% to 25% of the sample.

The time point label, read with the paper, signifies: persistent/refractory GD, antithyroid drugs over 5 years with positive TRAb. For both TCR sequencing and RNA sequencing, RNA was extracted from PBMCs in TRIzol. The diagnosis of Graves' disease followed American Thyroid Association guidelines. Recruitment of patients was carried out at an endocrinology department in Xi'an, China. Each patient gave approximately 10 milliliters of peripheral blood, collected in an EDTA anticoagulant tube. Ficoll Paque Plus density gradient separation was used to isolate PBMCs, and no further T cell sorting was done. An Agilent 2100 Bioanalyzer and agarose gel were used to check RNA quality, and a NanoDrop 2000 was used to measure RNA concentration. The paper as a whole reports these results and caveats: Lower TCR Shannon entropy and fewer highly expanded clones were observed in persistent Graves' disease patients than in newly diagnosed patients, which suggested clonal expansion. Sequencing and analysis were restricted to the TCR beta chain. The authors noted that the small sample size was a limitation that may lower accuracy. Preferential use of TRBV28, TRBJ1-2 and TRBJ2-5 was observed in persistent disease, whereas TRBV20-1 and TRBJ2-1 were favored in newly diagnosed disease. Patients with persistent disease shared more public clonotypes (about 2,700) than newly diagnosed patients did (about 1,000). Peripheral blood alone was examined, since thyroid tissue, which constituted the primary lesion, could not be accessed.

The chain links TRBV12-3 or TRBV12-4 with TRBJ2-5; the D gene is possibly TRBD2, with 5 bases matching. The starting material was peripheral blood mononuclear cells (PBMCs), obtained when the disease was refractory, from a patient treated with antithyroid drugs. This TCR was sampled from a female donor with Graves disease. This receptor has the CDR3 CASRREGETQYF. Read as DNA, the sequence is TGTGCCAGCAGAAGAGAGGGAGAGACCCAGTACTTC.